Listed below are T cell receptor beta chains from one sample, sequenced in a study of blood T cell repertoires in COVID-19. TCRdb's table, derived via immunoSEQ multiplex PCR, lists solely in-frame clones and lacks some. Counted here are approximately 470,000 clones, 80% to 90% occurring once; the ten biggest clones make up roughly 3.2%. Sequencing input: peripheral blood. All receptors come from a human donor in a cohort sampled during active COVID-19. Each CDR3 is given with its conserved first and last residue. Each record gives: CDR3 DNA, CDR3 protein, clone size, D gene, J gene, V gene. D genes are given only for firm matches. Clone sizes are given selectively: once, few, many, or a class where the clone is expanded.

TGCAGCGTTGCCAGGGGTGATACTGAAGCTTTCTTT CSVARGDTEAFF NA NA TRBJ1-1 TRBV29-1
TGTGCCAGCAGCTTTCCCGCCGGGAAAGAGACCCAGTACTTC CASSFPAGKETQYF NA NA TRBJ2-5 TRBV5-4
TGTGCCAGCAGCCAAGATGTAAGGACTAGCGGGATGATTTCCTACGAGCAGTACTTC CASSQDVRTSGMISYEQYF NA TRBD2 TRBJ2-7 TRBV3-1/TRBV3-2
TGTGCCAGCAGCGAAATAGGGACAGGGGATCGAGGCTACACCTTC CASSEIGTGDRGYTF NA TRBD1 TRBJ1-2 TRBV2
TGTGCCAGCAGCTTGGCCGGGGGGGACAATCAGCCCCAGCATTTT CASSLAGGDNQPQHF NA NA TRBJ1-5 TRBV7-9
TGTGCCAGCAGTACAGGGGGAGGTTACGAGCAGTACTTC CASSTGGGYEQYF NA TRBD1 TRBJ2-7 TRBV11-1
TGTGCCTGGAGAAACAGGGGCGCACCCTATGGCTACACCTTC CAWRNRGAPYGYTF few TRBD1 TRBJ1-2 TRBV30
TGTGCCACCAGGCGGGGGACAGGGTACTACGAGCAGTACTTC CATRRGTGYYEQYF NA TRBD1 TRBJ2-7 TRBV24-1
TGTGCCACCAGCAGAAGACTAGCGGGAGATCTAGATACGCAGTATTTT CATSRRLAGDLDTQYF NA TRBD2 TRBJ2-3 TRBV15
TGTGCCAGCAGCCAAGGGGGGGTAGCGGGAGGGCAGAGAGAGACCCAGTACTTC CASSQGGVAGGQRETQYF once TRBD2 TRBJ2-5 TRBV3-1/TRBV3-2
TGTGCCAGCAGCTCGGGACTGGGGAAAGGGGAGCAGTACTTC CASSSGLGKGEQYF NA NA TRBJ2-7 TRBV7-3
TGCGCCAGCAGCTTGGACTCGAGCGCGAACACTGAAGCTTTCTTT CASSLDSSANTEAFF NA NA TRBJ1-1 TRBV5-1
TGTGCCTGTGATAGCGGGAGGCCATGGGAGCAGTACTTC CACDSGRPWEQYF NA TRBD2 TRBJ2-7 TRBV30
TGTGCCAGCAGTCGTGACAGGGACGAGCAGTACTTC CASSRDRDEQYF once TRBD1 TRBJ2-7 TRBV6-5
TGCGCCAGCAGTGCCCAGGGGACTACGAATGAGCAGTTCTTC CASSAQGTTNEQFF NA NA TRBJ2-1 TRBV10-2
TGCGCCAGCAGCTTGGAGCACGAGCAGTACTTC CASSLEHEQYF NA NA TRBJ2-7 TRBV5-1
TGCAGCGTTGTTGCGATTGCAGGGGCAGATACGCAGTATTTT CSVVAIAGADTQYF NA NA TRBJ2-3 TRBV29-1
TGTGCCAGCAGCTTATACTCTGGGGGCGCCTCTGGAAACACCATATATTTT CASSLYSGGASGNTIYF NA NA TRBJ1-3 TRBV7-6
TGCGCCAGCAGCTTAATCGTGAACACTGAAGCTTTCTTT CASSLIVNTEAFF once NA TRBJ1-1 TRBV5-1
TGTGCCAGTCAAGCGGACGACAGGGCTGAAGCTTTCTTT CASQADDRAEAFF NA TRBD1 TRBJ1-1 TRBV12-3/TRBV12-4
TGTGCCAGCAGCCAAGGGTGGGACACAGGGTCGGGGACTGAAGCTTTCTTT CASSQGWDTGSGTEAFF NA NA TRBJ1-1 TRBV7-9
TGTGCCTGGAGTCTCCGACAGGGTTCTTCTGAAAAACTGTTTTTT CAWSLRQGSSEKLFF NA TRBD1 TRBJ1-4 TRBV30
TGTGCCAGCAGCTTAAGTCTAGCGGGACCCACAGATACGCAGTATTTT CASSLSLAGPTDTQYF NA TRBD2 TRBJ2-3 TRBV7-3
TGTGCCAGCAGTTTATCCCTAAGGACAGACTCCTACGAGCAGTACTTC CASSLSLRTDSYEQYF NA NA TRBJ2-7 TRBV28
TGTGCCAGCAGCGGTGCGATAAACTATGGCTACACCTTC CASSGAINYGYTF NA NA TRBJ1-2 TRBV3-1/TRBV3-2
TGTGCTAGTGTACGGACAGGAGCAGATACGCAGTATTTT CASVRTGADTQYF NA TRBD1 TRBJ2-3 TRBV12-5
TGTGCCATCAGTGGAGCCCGTAGCGAGCAGTACTTC CAISGARSEQYF NA NA TRBJ2-7 TRBV10-3
TGTGCCAGTAGTATAAACCAGCGGAGCTCCTACAATGAGCAGTTCTTC CASSINQRSSYNEQFF NA NA TRBJ2-1 TRBV19
TGTGCCAGCAGCTTAGGGGACAGGTTCTCTGGGGCCAACGTCCTGACTTTC CASSLGDRFSGANVLTF NA TRBD1 TRBJ2-6 TRBV7-3
TGTGCCAGTAGCCTAGCGGGAGTTGGTACAGATACGCAGTATTTT CASSLAGVGTDTQYF NA TRBD2 TRBJ2-3 TRBV19
TGTGCCACCATCTCGTCGGGGAGCGGGAGGGCGGAGACCCAGTACTTC CATISSGSGRAETQYF NA TRBD2 TRBJ2-5 TRBV15
TGTGCCTGGAGTGTACCGAGGAGCGGGAGGGCCTTAAATGAGCAGTTCTTC CAWSVPRSGRALNEQFF NA TRBD2 TRBJ2-1 TRBV30
TGTGCCAGCAGCCCGGGGACTAGCGACGGGGAGCTGTTTTTT CASSPGTSDGELFF NA TRBD2 TRBJ2-2 TRBV9
TGTGCCAGCAGCTTCTCCCGACAGGGGTTAGGAAACACCATATATTTT CASSFSRQGLGNTIYF NA TRBD1 TRBJ1-3 TRBV2
TGCGCCAGCAGCCAAGGTGTTGCAGTCAATCAGCCCCAGCATTTT CASSQGVAVNQPQHF few NA TRBJ1-5 TRBV4-3
TGCGCCAGCAGCTCCTTGAGGGCGGGCGGCACTGAAGCTTTCTTT CASSSLRAGGTEAFF once NA TRBJ1-1 TRBV5-1
TGTGCCAGCACGTTTTTGGCGGAACCTAGCACAGATACGCAGTATTTT CASTFLAEPSTDTQYF NA NA TRBJ2-3 TRBV2
TGTGCCAGTAGTACCGGGAGACAAGAGACCCAGTACTTC CASSTGRQETQYF NA NA TRBJ2-5 TRBV19
TGTGCCAGCAGCCCGCAGCGAATCTCCCACGAGCAGTACTTC CASSPQRISHEQYF NA NA TRBJ2-7 TRBV7-8
TGTGCCAGCAGCTTAGTGGGGAGGGAGGGGGGACATGGCTACACCTTC CASSLVGREGGHGYTF once NA TRBJ1-2 TRBV7-8
TGTGCCATCAGTGGCAATAGGGACAGCCCTGAAGCTTTCTTT CAISGNRDSPEAFF few TRBD1 TRBJ1-1 TRBV10-3
TGTGCCAGCGGCGGATCTAATGAAAAACTGTTTTTT CASGGSNEKLFF NA NA TRBJ1-4 TRBV3-1/TRBV3-2
TGTGCCAGCAGTTTGGGAGGCGGGCTTAATTCACCCCTCCACTTT CASSLGGGLNSPLHF few NA TRBJ1-6 TRBV28
TGCAGTGCTAGTTATAGCGGGGCCTCCTACAATGAGCAGTTCTTC CSASYSGASYNEQFF once TRBD2 TRBJ2-1 TRBV20-1
TGTGCCAGCAGTGAAGACGGCAGGGGGATCGAAAAACTGTTTTTT CASSEDGRGIEKLFF NA TRBD1 TRBJ1-4 TRBV2
TGTGCCAGCACCGGGACAGGGTGGAGCGAGCAGTACTTC CASTGTGWSEQYF NA TRBD1 TRBJ2-7 TRBV27
TGTGCCAGCTCAACAGGACAGGGGGCCGACACCGGGGAGCTGTTTTTT CASSTGQGADTGELFF many TRBD1 TRBJ2-2 TRBV18
TGTGCCAGCAGCCCCCCGGGACAGGGGCCGACAGATACGCAGTATTTT CASSPPGQGPTDTQYF NA TRBD1 TRBJ2-3 TRBV5-5
TGTGCCAGCAGCAAAGTGAAGGGGGACTATGGCTACACCTTC CASSKVKGDYGYTF NA NA TRBJ1-2 TRBV21-1
TGCGCCAGCGGAGATTCCACCAATTCACCCCTCCACTTT CASGDSTNSPLHF NA NA TRBJ1-6 TRBV5-1